This TCR beta chain was sequenced for a study of blood T cell repertoires in COVID-19. CDR1 is MGHRA, CDR2 YSYEKL, per germline. CDR3 length: 19 residues. V was pared by 0 bases and J by 0 bases, with 20 bases between. Method: immunoSEQ multiplex PCR; TCRdb's copy keeps in-frame clones and lacks some. This sample has around 310,000 clones, with around 90% found just once. A Seattle source enrolled patients during active infection and followed them longitudinally. The sample comprised peripheral blood. The source is a woman aged 40-49 years with COVID-19, enrolled during active disease. The rearrangement uses TRBV4-1 and TRBJ1-1; TRBD1 might be the D (5 bases). CDR3 in DNA: TGCGCCAGCAGCCAAGACGGCCTTGTCTTCGGGGGGATGAACACTGAAGCTTTCTTT. Its translation: CASSQDGLVFGGMNTEAFF.